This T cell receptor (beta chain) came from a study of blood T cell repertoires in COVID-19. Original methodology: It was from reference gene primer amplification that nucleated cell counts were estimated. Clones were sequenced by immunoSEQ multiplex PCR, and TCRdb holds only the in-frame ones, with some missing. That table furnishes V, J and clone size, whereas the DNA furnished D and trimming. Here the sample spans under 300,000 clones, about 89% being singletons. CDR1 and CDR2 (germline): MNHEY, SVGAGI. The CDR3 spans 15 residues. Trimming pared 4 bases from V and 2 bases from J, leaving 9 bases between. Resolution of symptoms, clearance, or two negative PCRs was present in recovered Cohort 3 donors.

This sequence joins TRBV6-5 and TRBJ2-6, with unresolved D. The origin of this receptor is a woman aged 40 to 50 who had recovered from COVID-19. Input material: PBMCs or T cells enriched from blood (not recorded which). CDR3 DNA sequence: TGTGCCAGCAGTTGGAGTAGGACTGGGGCCAACGTCCTGACTTTC. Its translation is CASSWSRTGANVLTF.